A single T cell receptor (beta chain) is shown here with its context. In its sample, this clonotype was seen a few times. No antigen is known for it. There are no base qualities to consult, and no much larger clone falls within one base. Libraries were prepared through 5' RACE. Sequencing was performed on an Illumina HiSeq 2500. A second 7 to 11 cycle PCR used a sample-barcoded 5' primer and a J-beta primer mix. A template-switch 5' adaptor carrying 12 random nucleotides introduced a unique molecular identifier onto each TCR beta cDNA molecule. At least 3 million CDR3-containing paired-end reads were obtained from each sample. All of the RNA was converted into first-strand cDNA using the Mint cDNA synthesis kit, with a TRBC-specific oligonucleotide serving as the primer. Following uracil-DNA glycosylase treatment, all cDNA underwent a first 18-cycle PCR with the universal primers M1SS and BC2_uni_R. In the paper's pipeline: Normalization of each sample was performed by random selection of 1 million high-quality reads, each carrying a distinct molecular identifier. Reads with shared molecular identifiers were discarded instead of being binned into consensus sequences. MiTCR, with a Q25 quality threshold and the strictest error-elimination algorithm, was used for CDR3 identification, clonotype clustering and error correction. A nonparametric unseen species model with Euler transformation was used to estimate lower-bound total TCR beta diversity. In-frame beta chains were kept once TCRdb had trimmed the public reads at Q25 with fastp and called clones with MiXCR. Each entry is one CDR3 protein sequence, shown with its most common DNA and genes. The V and J calls and clone size come from TCRdb's table, not from the authors' own analysis. This sample gives about 1 million distinct CDR3 sequences in total; under 45% of them show up just once. Approximately 20% of the sample lies in the top ten.

The data were taken from a study of blood T cells in healthy people across ages (dated by TCRdb to 2015 to 2017). In the study overall: In model experiments, roughly one uniquely barcoded TCR beta cDNA molecule per two T cells was captured by template switching. To avoid experimental bias, donors of different ages were randomly spread across the sequencing lanes. The donors were divided into four age groups: young (average around 17 years), middle-aged (around 37), aged (roughly 66) and long-lived (roughly 82). Two additional independent replicas of 1 million unique cDNA reads from the same blood draw were analyzed for two donors (one aged 18 to 29 and one aged 80 or older). Age-related changes in TCR beta repertoire diversity were measured in the study by deep sequencing normalized with unique cDNA molecular identifiers.

Results the study describes overall, beyond this receptor: A strong correlation was found between observed TCR beta diversity and the percentage of naive T cells measured by flow cytometry. Since profiling was done on bulk unsorted PBMCs, naive and antigen-experienced compartments could not be conclusively compared. Observed TCR beta diversity per million T cells fell roughly linearly with age, and a significant reduction was already apparent by age around 40. Total diversity estimates from one million sequenced T cells were considered lower bounds and underestimates. Because donor CMV infection status was unknown, age-related changes in expanded clonotypes were potentially confounded. Compared with the aged group, more naive CD4+ T cells, fewer expanded clones and increased TCR diversity were shown by the long-lived group, suggesting age selection.

The CDR3, from cysteine to phenylalanine, totals 14 residues. This entry keeps only the CDR3 DNA: 42 bases, framed from base 1. Cut back by 6 bases and 7 bases, the V and J ends lie 19 bases apart. The roughly 39 donors, aged about 6 to 95 years, were systemically healthy Caucasian individuals from Russia. Roughly 11 milliliters of peripheral blood were drawn from each donor into EDTA-treated Vacutainer tubes. Ficoll-Paque density-gradient centrifugation was used to isolate PBMCs, with at least 7 million per sample. Total RNA, at least 5 micrograms per sample, was extracted from PBMCs with Trizol reagent. For every donor, flow cytometry on a PBMC aliquot measured the percentage of naive CD45RAhigh/CD27high T cells.

The sequenced sample consisted of blood. The sequence was obtained from a woman aged 55-70 years in good health. This chain joins TRBV12-3 or TRBV12-4 to TRBJ2-7, and possibly TRBD2, on 5 matching bases. CDR3 sequence: CASSVLIGPGEQYF. The DNA sequence reads TGTGCCAGCAGCGTCCTTATAGGGCCGGGGGAGCAGTACTTC.